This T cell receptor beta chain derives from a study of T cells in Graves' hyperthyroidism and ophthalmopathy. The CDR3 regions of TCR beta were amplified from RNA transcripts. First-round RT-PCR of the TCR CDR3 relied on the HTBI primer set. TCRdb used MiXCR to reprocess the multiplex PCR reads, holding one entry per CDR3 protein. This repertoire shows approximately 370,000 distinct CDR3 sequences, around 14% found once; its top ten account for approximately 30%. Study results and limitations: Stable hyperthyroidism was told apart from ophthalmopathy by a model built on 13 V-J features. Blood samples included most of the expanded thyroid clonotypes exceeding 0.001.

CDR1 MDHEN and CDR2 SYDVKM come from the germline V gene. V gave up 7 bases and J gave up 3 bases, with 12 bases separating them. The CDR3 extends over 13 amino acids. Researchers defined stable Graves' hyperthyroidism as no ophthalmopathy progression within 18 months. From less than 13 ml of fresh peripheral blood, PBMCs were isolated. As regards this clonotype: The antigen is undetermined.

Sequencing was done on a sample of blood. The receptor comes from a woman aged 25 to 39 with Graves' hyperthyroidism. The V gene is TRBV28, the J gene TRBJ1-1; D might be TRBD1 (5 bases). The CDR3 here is CASIQGGDTEAFF. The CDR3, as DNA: TGTGCCAGCATTCAGGGAGGGGACACTGAAGCTTTCTTT.